Below are 29 T cell receptor beta chains sequenced from a single sample in a study of cytomegalovirus exposure and HLA in healthy donors. Use of 60 Vbeta and 13 Jbeta primers characterized the PCR. The repertoire was sequenced with immunoSEQ multiplex PCR; TCRdb's copy has only in-frame clones and lacks some. The profile shows 150,000 to 200,000 clones, about four fifths of them singletons. Sequenced input: PBMCs. Receptor source: a woman aged 25 to 39 in good health and CMV-seropositive.

The chain carries TRBV28 and TRBJ2-7; 8 nucleotides agree with TRBD2. CDR1 is MDHEN, CDR2 SYDVKM, per germline. V was clipped by 7 bases and J by 6 bases; unmatched bases: 11. This CDR3 comprises 14 residues. The CDR3 sequence is CASMAREVRVEQYF. The CDR3, as DNA: TGTGCCAGCATGGCGCGGGAGGTAAGGGTCGAGCAGTACTTC.

J is TRBJ2-2 and V is TRBV7-9; 10 bases match TRBD1. The CDR3 length is 18 residues. V lost 3 bases and J lost 0; bases outside the gene matches: 7. CDR1 and CDR2 (germline): SEHNR, FQNEAQ (reference sequence). The CDR3 DNA reads TGTGCCAGCAGCTTCGACAGGGGGCGCGTGACGAACACCGGGGAGCTGTTTTTT. It encodes CASSFDRGRVTNTGELFF.

This chain links TRBV10-3 with TRBJ1-6; 8 bases match TRBD1. This CDR3 is built from 14 residues. The V segment lost 8 bases and the J segment 8 bases; nucleotides outside the gene matches: 8. Germline CDR1 ENHRY, CDR2 SYGVKD. CDR3 sequence (DNA): TGTGCCATCTCGGTGACAGGGGCCGATTCACCCCTCCACTTT. Translation: CAISVTGADSPLHF.

The V and J genes are TRBV5-6 and TRBJ1-1; no clear D gene. The ends were cut back, 4 bases at V and 8 bases at J, with 12 bases in the middle. From germline, CDR1 is SGHDT and CDR2 YYEEEE. The CDR3 extends over 12 amino acids. The CDR3 DNA reads TGTGCCAGCAGCCAAGCACTATCGGAAGCTTTCTTT. Protein sequence: CASSQALSEAFF.

This clone was seen once. This chain uses TRBV7-8 with TRBJ1-4, with D possibly being TRBD1 (6 bases). V dropped 2 bases and J dropped 3 bases, with 10 bases sitting between them. The CDR3 extends over 15 amino acids. The germline V gene encodes CDR1 SGHVS and CDR2 FQNEAQ. CDR3 amino acids: CASSLRGIANEKLFF. CDR3 nucleotide sequence: TGTGCCAGCAGCTTAAGGGGGATAGCTAATGAAAAACTGTTTTTT.

The chain is built from TRBV15 and TRBJ2-3; TRBD2 matches at 8 bases. J was trimmed by 4 bases and V by 4 bases; bases with no gene match: 7. Germline CDR1 and CDR2: LNHNV and YYDKDF (reference sequence). The CDR3 extends over 15 amino acids. The CDR3: CATSNPTSASDTQYF. In DNA form, the CDR3 reads TGTGCCACCAGCAACCCGACTAGCGCTTCAGATACGCAGTATTTT.

This clone appeared a few times. The chain couples TRBV10-3 to TRBJ1-1; 8 bases map to TRBD1. CDR3 size: 16 residues. V was clipped by 6 bases and J by 3 bases; unmatched bases: 12. Per the germline V gene, CDR1 is ENHRY and CDR2 is SYGVKD. The CDR3, as DNA: TGTGCCATCAGGGCAGGGGACAGGAGAAGGGACACTGAAGCTTTCTTT. It specifies CAIRAGDRRRDTEAFF.

The gene calls are TRBV11-2 and TRBJ2-7; 8 positions agree with TRBD2. CDR3 length: 15 residues. Trimming at V came to 2 bases and at J to 7 bases, leaving 10 bases not matched to a gene. The germline V gene encodes CDR1 SGHAT and CDR2 FQNNGV. Here the CDR3 reads CASSLPGLGREEQYF. The DNA of the CDR3 is TGTGCCAGCAGCTTACCGGGACTAGGACGCGAGGAGCAGTACTTC.

The chain recombines TRBV18 with TRBJ2-5, with D possibly being TRBD1 (6 bases). Germline CDR1 reads KGHSH; CDR2 reads LQKENI. This CDR3 has 17 amino acids. V dropped 1 base and J dropped 2 bases, with 17 bases sitting between them. In DNA form, the CDR3 reads TGTGCCAGCTCACCACGGGAGACAGGTCTCCAACAAGAGACCCAGTACTTC. Translated, it gives CASSPRETGLQQETQYF.

The chain carries TRBV29-1 and TRBJ1-2; D is ambiguous. This CDR3 has 13 residues. V was pared by 5 bases and J by 4 bases, with 14 bases between. Germline V gene sequence: CDR1 SQVTM, CDR2 ANQGSEA. This CDR3 is CSVPTGSTYGYTF. CDR3 coding DNA: TGCAGCGTTCCGACCGGGTCAACCTATGGCTACACCTTC.

This chain joins TRBV5-4 and TRBJ1-4, with D possibly TRBD1 on 5 matching bases. This CDR3 contains 13 residues. The germline gives CDR1 SGHNT, CDR2 YYREEE (reference sequence). Trimming removed 6 bases at V and 12 bases at J, with 18 bases between. The CDR3 DNA reads TGTGCCAGCAAGGAAGACGTGGGAGGGGAACTGTTTTTT. This gives the protein CASKEDVGGELFF.

This clone has just a few counts. V and J are TRBV11-2 and TRBJ2-1; a weak D match, TRBD2 (6 bases). V lost 6 bases, J lost 9 bases, and 12 bases lay in between. CDR1 is SGHAT, CDR2 FQNNGV, per germline. The CDR3 is 12 amino acids. Written as DNA, the CDR3 is TGTGCCAGCAGTTTTTTCGGGAGTGAGCAGTTCTTC. Protein: CASSFFGSEQFF.

This clone was seen only once. This chain's CDR3 is CASERQGAAIYEQYF. CDR3 nucleotide sequence: TGTGCCAGCGAAAGACAGGGGGCCGCCATCTACGAGCAGTACTTC. The V gene is TRBV6-1, the J gene TRBJ2-7; 10 bases are a match to TRBD1. V lost 8 bases to trimming and J lost 3 bases; unmatched junction nucleotides: 10. The germline CDR1 and CDR2 sequences are MNHNS and SASEGT. CDR3 size: 15 residues.

The CDR3 DNA follows: TGTGCCAGCAGCTTACAAGGACAGGGGGATGAAAAACTGTTTTTT. Translating gives CASSLQGQGDEKLFF. V usage is TRBV13 and J usage is TRBJ1-4, with 10 bases fitting TRBD1. CDR3 length: 15 amino acids. From germline, CDR1 is PRHDT and CDR2 FYEKMQ (reference sequence). V was pared by 2 bases and J by 6 bases, with 3 bases of the junction left unmatched.

This clone was detected only a few times. The rearrangement joins TRBV7-9 to TRBJ2-1; no firm D call. Germline V CDR1 and CDR2: SEHNR, FQNEAQ (reference sequence). V was pared by 3 bases and J by 4 bases, with 13 bases between. The CDR3 spans 15 residues. This CDR3 reads CASSFSTAPYNEQFF. The DNA for the CDR3 is TGTGCCAGCAGCTTCTCGACTGCCCCATACAATGAGCAGTTCTTC.

The rearrangement uses TRBV15 and TRBJ2-7, with D perhaps matching TRBD1 (5 bases). The CDR3 runs to 19 residues. V was trimmed by 1 base and J by 3 bases, leaving 25 bases between them. CDR1 is LNHNV, CDR2 YYDKDF, per germline (reference sequence). This CDR3 is CATSRAGPRSGLPLYEQYF. CDR3 sequence (DNA): TGTGCCACCAGCAGAGCGGGCCCTCGGTCAGGGCTGCCTCTCTACGAGCAGTACTTC.

The chain is built from TRBV5-1 and TRBJ2-7, with 8 bases identical to TRBD1. The CDR3 extends over 19 amino acids. CDR1 and CDR2 (germline): SGHRS, YFSETQ. The V gene end was trimmed by 0 bases and the J gene end by 1 base; junction bases not matched to a gene: 15. The CDR3 nucleotides are TGCGCCAGCAGCTTGGGCCACGGATGGGGACAGGAACGGTCCTACGAGCAGTACTTC. It translates to CASSLGHGWGQERSYEQYF.

J is TRBJ1-1 and V is TRBV5-1, with D hard to call. Trimming removed 6 bases from V and 1 base from J, with 10 bases in between. This CDR3 has 13 residues. Germline assignment: CDR1 SGHRS and CDR2 YFSETQ. CDR3 loop: CASTELGNTEAFF. The CDR3 nucleotides are TGCGCCAGCACGGAGCTGGGGAACACTGAAGCTTTCTTT.

J is TRBJ2-7 and V is TRBV11-3; 11 nucleotides match TRBD1. This CDR3 has 15 amino acids. The ends lost 2 bases at V and 4 bases at J; junction bases unmatched: 4. Per germline, CDR1 SGHNT and CDR2 YENEEA. This CDR3 reads CASSLLGTGGYEQYF. Here the CDR3 DNA reads TGTGCCAGCAGCTTACTCGGGACAGGGGGTTACGAGCAGTACTTC.

The chain couples TRBV7-9 to TRBJ1-2; 11 bases are a match to TRBD1. The CDR3 consists of 17 residues. Per the germline V gene, CDR1 is SEHNR and CDR2 is FQNEAQ (reference sequence). V trimming: 0 bases; J trimming: 7 bases; junction bases outside the gene matches: 10. CDR3 sequence reads: CASSLATPTGTGGGYTF. The CDR3 DNA is TGTGCCAGCAGCTTAGCCACCCCTACCGGGACAGGGGGTGGCTACACCTTC.

This chain uses TRBV9 with TRBJ1-2; D ambiguous. V was trimmed by 3 bases and J by 2 bases, leaving 11 bases between them. CDR3 length: 14 residues. Germline V gene sequence: CDR1 SGDLS, CDR2 YYNGEE. The chain's CDR3 is CASSALGGNYGYTF. The CDR3 DNA follows: TGTGCCAGCAGCGCCCTCGGCGGGAACTATGGCTACACCTTC.

The gene calls are TRBV29-1 and TRBJ1-6; D might be TRBD1 (6 bases). V lost 7 bases and J 3 bases, leaving 10 bases between the germline ends. Germline V lookup: CDR1 SQVTM, CDR2 ANQGSEA. The CDR3 consists of 13 residues. DNA of the CDR3: TGCAGCGCCCGGACAGACTATAATTCACCCCTCCACTTT. It translates to CSARTDYNSPLHF. Drawing the rest from reference TRBV29-1 and TRBJ1-6, the complete variable domain is SAVISQKPSRDICQRGTSLTIQCQVDSQVTMMFWYRQQPGQSLTLIATANQGSEATYESGFVIDKFPISRPNLTFSTLTVSNMSPEDSSIYLCSARTDYNSPLHFGNGTRLTVT.

V gene TRBV19 combines with J gene TRBJ2-3; TRBD2 agrees at 13 bases. CDR1 is LNHDA, CDR2 SQIVND, per germline (reference sequence). V was pared by 6 bases and J by 1 base, with 7 bases of the junction left unmatched. This CDR3 is 17 amino acids long. The CDR3 DNA reads TGTGCCAGTAGGGAGACTAGCGGGGGGCTAGGCACAGATACGCAGTATTTT. It is translated as CASRETSGGLGTDTQYF. The full variable domain, rest sourced from reference TRBV19 and TRBJ2-3, is DGGITQSPKYLFRKEGQNVTLSCEQNLNHDAMYWYRQDPGQGLRLIYYSQIVNDFQKGDIAEGYSVSREKKESFPLTVTSAQKNPTAFYLCASRETSGGLGTDTQYFGPGTRLTVL.

The V call is TRBV5-1, the J call TRBJ2-7, with 7 positions matching TRBD1. Germline-derived CDR1 and CDR2 are SGHRS and YFSETQ. V shed 4 bases and J 4 bases; nucleotides not matched to a gene: 5. This CDR3 is built from 13 residues. The CDR3 DNA follows: TGCGCCAGCAGCAGGGGACAGTCGTACGAGCAGTACTTC. This codes for CASSRGQSYEQYF.

This chain connects TRBV19 to TRBJ1-5, with D hard to call. The CDR3 runs 14 residues. V dropped 3 bases and J dropped 0 bases, with 6 bases sitting between them. Germline V gives CDR1 LNHDA, CDR2 SQIVND (reference sequence). CDR3 nucleotides: TGTGCCAGTAGTATGAGGGTTAGCAATCAGCCCCAGCATTTT. Amino acids: CASSMRVSNQPQHF.

V usage is TRBV5-4 and J usage is TRBJ1-1; no clear D. CDR3 size: 11 residues. The germline V and J ends were trimmed by 3 bases and 7 bases, with 7 bases remaining between them. Germline V gene lookup returns CDR1 SGHNT and CDR2 YYREEE (reference sequence). CDR3 sequence reads: CASSSGVEAFF. CDR3 nucleotide sequence: TGTGCCAGCAGCTCCGGAGTTGAAGCTTTCTTT.

The chain carries TRBV28 and TRBJ1-5; D is possibly TRBD1 (6 bases). The CDR3 loop spans 18 amino acids. Germline CDR1 and CDR2: MDHEN and SYDVKM. Trimming left V 3 bases short and J 0 bases short, with 18 bases between. This chain's CDR3 is CASSLGAASRYSNQPQHF. The CDR3, as DNA: TGTGCCAGCAGTTTGGGGGCGGCGTCCAGATATAGCAATCAGCCCCAGCATTTT.

The rearrangement uses TRBV7-8 and TRBJ1-1; D remains ambiguous. Germline V gives CDR1 SGHVS, CDR2 FQNEAQ. V was clipped by 4 bases and J by 5 bases, with 5 bases between them. The CDR3 covers 11 residues. The CDR3 loop reads CASSYSTEAFF. The CDR3 nucleotides read TGTGCCAGCAGCTACAGTACTGAAGCTTTCTTT. The whole variable domain, filled in from reference TRBV7-8 and TRBJ1-1, reads GAGVSQSPRYKVAKRGQDVALRCDPISGHVSLFWYQQALGQGPEFLTYFQNEAQLDKSGLPSDRFFAERPEGSVSTLKIQRTQQEDSAVYLCASSYSTEAFFGQGTRLTVV.

The V gene is TRBV7-2, the J gene TRBJ2-3; 10 positions agree with TRBD2. CDR3 size: 15 residues. V was pared by 4 bases and J by 4 bases, with 5 bases of the junction left unmatched. Germline-derived CDR1 and CDR2 are SGHTA and FQGNSA. The CDR3 DNA reads as TGTGCCAGCAGCTCCTTAGCGGGAGGTGCAGATACGCAGTATTTT. Translated, it gives CASSSLAGGADTQYF.